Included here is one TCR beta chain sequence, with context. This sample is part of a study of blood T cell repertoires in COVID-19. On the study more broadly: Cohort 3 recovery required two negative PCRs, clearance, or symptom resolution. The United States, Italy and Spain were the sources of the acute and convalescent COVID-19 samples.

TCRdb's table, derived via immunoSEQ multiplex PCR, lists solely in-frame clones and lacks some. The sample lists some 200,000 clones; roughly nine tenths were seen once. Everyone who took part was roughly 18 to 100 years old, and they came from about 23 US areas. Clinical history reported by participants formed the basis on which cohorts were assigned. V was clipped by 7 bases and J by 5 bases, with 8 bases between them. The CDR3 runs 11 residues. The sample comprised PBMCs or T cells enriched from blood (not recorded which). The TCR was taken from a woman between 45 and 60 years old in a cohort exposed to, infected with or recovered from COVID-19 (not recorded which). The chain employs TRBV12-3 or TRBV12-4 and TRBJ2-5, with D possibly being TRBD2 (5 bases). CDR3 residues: CASTGGETQYF. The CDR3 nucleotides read TGTGCCAGCACGGGCGGGGAGACCCAGTACTTC.